The sequence of this T cell receptor (beta chain) was determined in a study of blood T cell repertoires in COVID-19. Looking at the study overall: Samples representing acute and convalescent COVID-19 were sourced from the United States, Italy and Spain. PBMCs, B-cell-depleted T cells, or T cells provided the cDNA or gDNA that made up the material.

This CDR3 is 16 amino acids long. The J segment lost 2 bases and the V segment lost 1 base, leaving 5 bases of the junction unmatched. CDR1 SGHRS and CDR2 YFSETQ come from the germline V gene. In the study's own analysis: For nucleated cells, counts were estimated from reference gene primer amplification. Sequencing used immunoSEQ multiplex PCR; TCRdb keeps in-frame clones, though not all of them. Clonal size and the V and J genes are those of that table, whereas D and trimming came from the DNA. The sample has hundreds of thousands of clones, about 90% seen once; the top ten hold roughly 0.25%. Source material: peripheral blood. This sequence joins TRBV5-1 and TRBJ2-3; 9 bases are shared with TRBD2. The origin of this receptor is a young woman with acute or convalescent COVID-19. The CDR3 sequence: CASSLWLAGDTDTQYF. The DNA of the CDR3 is TGCGCCAGCAGCTTGTGGTTAGCGGGGGACACAGATACGCAGTATTTT.